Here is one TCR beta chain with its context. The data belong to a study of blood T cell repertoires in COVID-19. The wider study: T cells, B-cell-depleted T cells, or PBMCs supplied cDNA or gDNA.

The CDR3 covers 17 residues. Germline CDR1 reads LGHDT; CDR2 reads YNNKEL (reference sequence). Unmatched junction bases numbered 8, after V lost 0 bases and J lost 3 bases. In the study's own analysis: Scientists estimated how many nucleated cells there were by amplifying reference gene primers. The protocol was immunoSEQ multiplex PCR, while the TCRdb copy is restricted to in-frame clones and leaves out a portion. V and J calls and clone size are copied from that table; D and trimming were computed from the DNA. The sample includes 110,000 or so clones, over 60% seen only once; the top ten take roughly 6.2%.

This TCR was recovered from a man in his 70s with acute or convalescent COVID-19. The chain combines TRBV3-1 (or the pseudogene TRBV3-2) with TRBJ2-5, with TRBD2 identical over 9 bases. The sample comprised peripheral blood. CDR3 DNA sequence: TGTGCCAGCAGCCAAGATTTAGGAGCGGGGGGAGAAGAGACCCAGTACTTC. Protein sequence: CASSQDLGAGGEETQYF.